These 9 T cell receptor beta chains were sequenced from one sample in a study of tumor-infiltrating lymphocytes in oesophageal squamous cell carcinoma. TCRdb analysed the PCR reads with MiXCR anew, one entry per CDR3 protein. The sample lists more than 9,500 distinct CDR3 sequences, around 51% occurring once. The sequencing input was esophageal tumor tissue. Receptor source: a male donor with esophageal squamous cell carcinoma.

CDR3 sequence: CASSLVPSVYNEQFF. The DNA for the CDR3 is TGTGCCAGCAGCTTAGTTCCTAGCGTCTACAATGAGCAGTTCTTC. This chain connects TRBV11-2 to TRBJ2-7; TRBD2 is a possible D gene (6 bases). TRBJ2-1 matches the DNA end more closely, so the J call is doubtful. The V gene's germline CDR1 is SGHAT and CDR2 FQNNGV. This CDR3 region has 15 residues.

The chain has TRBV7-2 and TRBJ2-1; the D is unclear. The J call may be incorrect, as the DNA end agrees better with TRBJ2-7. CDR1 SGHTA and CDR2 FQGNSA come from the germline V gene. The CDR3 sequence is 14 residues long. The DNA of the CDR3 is TGTGCCAGCAGCTTAGGTAACAGAGCTTACGAGCAGTACTTC. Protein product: CASSLGNRAYEQYF.

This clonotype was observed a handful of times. The CDR3 here is CAMGQGAYEQYF. DNA of the CDR3: TGTGCCATGGGACAGGGGGCTTACGAGCAGTACTTC. The chain recombines TRBV6-6 with TRBJ2-7; 12 nucleotides agree with TRBD1. CDR3 length: 12 amino acids. The V and J ends lost 10 bases and 4 bases, in that order; junction bases with no gene match: 2. Germline V lookup: CDR1 MNHNY, CDR2 SVGAGI (reference sequence).

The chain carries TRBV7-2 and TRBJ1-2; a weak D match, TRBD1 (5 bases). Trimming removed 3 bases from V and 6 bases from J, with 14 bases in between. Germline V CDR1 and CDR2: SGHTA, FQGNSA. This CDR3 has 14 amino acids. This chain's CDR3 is CASSFAPLGHGYTF. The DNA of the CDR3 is TGTGCCAGCAGCTTCGCCCCGTTGGGGCATGGCTACACCTTC.

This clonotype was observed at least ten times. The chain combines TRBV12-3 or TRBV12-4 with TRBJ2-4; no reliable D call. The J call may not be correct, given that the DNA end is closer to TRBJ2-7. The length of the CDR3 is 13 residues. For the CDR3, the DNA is TGTGCCAGCAGTCCGACCGCTTGGCCCGAGCAGTACTTC. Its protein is CASSPTAWPEQYF.

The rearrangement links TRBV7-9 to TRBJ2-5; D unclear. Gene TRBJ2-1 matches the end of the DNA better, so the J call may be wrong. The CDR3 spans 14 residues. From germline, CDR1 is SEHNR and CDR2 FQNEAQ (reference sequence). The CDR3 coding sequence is TGTGCCAGCAGCTTGGGAATGGCCTACAATGAGCAGTTCTTC. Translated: CASSLGMAYNEQFF.

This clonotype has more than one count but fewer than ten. The CDR3 nucleotides are TGTGCCAGCAGTGAAAATCGCAGTCGGCGCATGAACACTGAAGCTTTCTTT. Protein product: CASSENRSRRMNTEAFF. V usage is TRBV6-1 and J usage is TRBJ1-1; D gene unclear. The CDR3 is made up of 17 amino acids. Trimming shortened V by 2 bases and J by 0 bases, and 16 bases separated the two germline ends. The germline CDR1 and CDR2 sequences are MNHNS and SASEGT.

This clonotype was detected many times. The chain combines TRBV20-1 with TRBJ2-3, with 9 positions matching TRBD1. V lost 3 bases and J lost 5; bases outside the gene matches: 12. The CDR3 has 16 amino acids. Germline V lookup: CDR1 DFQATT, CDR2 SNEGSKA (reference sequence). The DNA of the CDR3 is TGCAGTGCTAGGGTTCTACGGACAGGGGCGGGAGATACGCAGTATTTT. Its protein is CSARVLRTGAGDTQYF.

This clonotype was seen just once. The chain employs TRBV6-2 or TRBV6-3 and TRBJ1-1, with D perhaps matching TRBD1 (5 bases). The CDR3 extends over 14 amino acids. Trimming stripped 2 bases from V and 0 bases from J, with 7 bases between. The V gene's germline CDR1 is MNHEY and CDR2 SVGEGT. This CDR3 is CASSYGGVNTEAFF. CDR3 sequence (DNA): TGTGCCAGCAGTTACGGGGGGGTGAACACTGAAGCTTTCTTT.